This paragraph covers one T cell receptor beta chain sequence. The antigen this receptor binds is unknown. Per-base qualities were not stored, and no clone one base away is much larger. This sample is drawn from a study of Ad26.COV2.S vaccination and SARS-CoV-2 variants (dated by TCRdb to about 2021). For the wider study: Vaccine-arm donors were drawn from COV1001, a multicentre, randomized, double-blind, placebo-controlled phase I-IIa trial of Ad26.COV2.S in healthy adults. Ad26.COV2.S was given intramuscularly at 5x10^10 or 1x10^11 viral particles, as a single shot or as two shots 56 days apart. The specificity and breadth of SARS-CoV-2-reactive T cell receptors after Ad26.COV2.S vaccination were assessed by TCRbeta repertoire sequencing. The TCR-sequenced set comprised about 32 samples: some 20 Ad26.COV2.S vaccine recipients, 5 placebo recipients and 8 SARS-CoV-2 convalescent individuals. Trial participants were randomized into five groups of five, in which low-dose or high-dose Ad26.COV2.S was given once or twice, or placebo was given on both occasions. Throughout the experiments and outcome assessment, investigators stayed blinded to trial group allocation.

What the study reported, not specific to this receptor: The study lacked the statistical power to compare responses across vaccine doses or regimens. Vaccine and placebo recipients had similar non-spike TCR breadth, a finding consistent with the vaccine containing only spike. After vaccination, substantial breadth of spike-specific CD8+ and CD4+ T cell responses was reported. The authors noted that the TCR breadth and depth analyses may have underestimated total T cell responses. Higher spike-specific TCR breadth was observed in Ad26.COV2.S recipients than in placebo recipients (P = 0.0014).

Explained via the paper, the treatment or condition label denotes: about 20 received Ad26.COV2.S at low or high dose, single or two shots; 5 received placebo; per-sample allocation not given. Repertoires of vaccine and placebo recipients were sequenced from samples taken on day 63 after the first injection. Between 29 July and 7 August 2020, Cohort 1b enrolled around 25 adults aged 18-55 years at one site in Boston, USA. Ad26.COV2.S was a replication-incompetent adenovirus type 26 vector that expressed a prefusion-stabilized SARS-CoV-2 spike protein derived from the original Wuhan strain. TCRbeta CDR3 regions were sequenced with the immunoSEQ Assay. After extraction, genomic DNA underwent amplification by bias-controlled multiplex PCR, followed by high-throughput sequencing. On the authors' methods: To quantify the absolute abundance of each unique TCRbeta CDR3 region, sequences were collapsed and filtered. T cell fraction was estimated by normalization of TCRbeta template counts to usable DNA, with usable DNA being measured through amplification of reference genes present in all nucleated cells. Repertoire TCRs were annotated as SARS-CoV-2-specific when V gene, CDR3 amino acid sequence and J gene were exactly matched to a known reactive TCR set. MIRA supplied the reference SARS-CoV-2 TCR set, which was filtered for enrichment in COVID-19-positive ImmuneCODE repertoires so that public or cross-reactive TCRs were removed. Using the MIRA antigens, annotated TCRs were further analysed by specific ORF or by position within an ORF. Breadth was defined as the number of annotated unique rearrangements divided by the total number of unique productive rearrangements, and depth was defined as the summed frequency of the annotated unique rearrangements. TCR breadth was compared between groups using two-sided Wilcoxon rank-sum tests. The source is immuneACCESS, and TCRdb retained only in-frame sequences with V and J called. Part of the clones is not carried over; for the studies checked, unresolved V genes explain less than half of this, and the remainder is unexplained. V, J and clone size are those of that table, while D and trimming were read from the DNA. In all, the sample holds approximately 410,000 clones, and 92% of those were seen once. More than 1.5% of the sample is in the top ten clones.

Measured from the cysteine to the phenylalanine, the CDR3 is 12 residues long. The retained sequence is limited to the CDR3, 36 bases, with the frame set at the first base. The germline V gene (reference sequence) gives CDR1 as SEHNR and CDR2 as FQNEAQ. Trimming costs V 3 bases and J 4 bases, and their ends lie 3 bases apart. The specimen was peripheral blood, collected in a trial of Ad26.COV2.S vaccine versus placebo. This TCR came from a person between 18 and 65 years old who received the Ad26.COV2.S COVID-19 vaccine or a placebo. The rearranged chain carries TRBV7-9 and TRBJ2-2; the D gene identity is not certain. CDR3 region: CASSLSTGELFF. The DNA sequence is as follows: TGTGCCAGCAGCTTGAGCACCGGGGAGCTGTTTTTT.